This TCR beta chain was identified during a study of blood T cell repertoires in COVID-19. The CDR3 is 14 amino acids. Germline lookup yields CDR1 MNHEY and CDR2 SVGAGI. About this clone itself: Germline is not matched at one junction end, which may reflect a read error.

The data were produced by immunoSEQ multiplex PCR, yet TCRdb's version contains in-frame clones alone and is incomplete. The data hold 79,000 or so clones, with 87% observed a single time. This sequence was found in a human donor in a cohort sampled during active COVID-19. The source material was peripheral blood. This chain connects TRBV6-5 to TRBJ2-7; a weak D match, TRBD2 (5 bases). This CDR3 is CASSYPGSPYKQYF. The CDR3 DNA is TGTGCCAGCAGTTACCCGGGAAGCCCCTACAAGCAGTACTTC.